This entry describes one T cell receptor (beta chain). The antigen is not known. These data come from a study of cytomegalovirus exposure and HLA in healthy donors. General study findings and limits: Later analysis showed TCR association rates varying by HLA locus, highest for DRB1 and lowest for HLA-C.

Germline-derived CDR1 and CDR2 are LNHDA and SQIVND (reference sequence). The CDR3 runs 17 residues. J gave up 1 base and V 6 bases, and 13 bases lay outside the gene matches. Healthy people donating bone marrow made up the donors. These donors counted as nominally healthy when sampled, but unrecorded immune exposures were likely. PCR was performed using 60 Vbeta and 13 Jbeta primers. Clones were sequenced by immunoSEQ multiplex PCR, and TCRdb holds only the in-frame ones, with some missing. The listing records under 200,000 clones. This clonotype was obtained from a man aged 25-40 years in good health and CMV-seronegative. This rearrangement joins TRBV19 to TRBJ2-7; 9 positions match TRBD2. The material sequenced was PBMCs. Written as DNA, the CDR3 is TGTGCCAGTAGCATTGTTAGCGGGAGTGCAAGGTCCTACGAGCAGTACTTC. Protein: CASSIVSGSARSYEQYF.